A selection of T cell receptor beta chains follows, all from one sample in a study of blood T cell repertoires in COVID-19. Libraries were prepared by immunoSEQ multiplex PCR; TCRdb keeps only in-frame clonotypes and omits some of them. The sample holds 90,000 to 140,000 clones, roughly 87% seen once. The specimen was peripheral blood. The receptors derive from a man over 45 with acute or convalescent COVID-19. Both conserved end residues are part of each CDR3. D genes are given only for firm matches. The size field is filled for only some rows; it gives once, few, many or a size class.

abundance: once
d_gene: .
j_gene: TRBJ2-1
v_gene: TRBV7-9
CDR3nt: TGTGCCAGCAGCTTAGGGGAGTCGGTGGAGCAGTTCTTC
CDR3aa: CASSLGESVEQFF

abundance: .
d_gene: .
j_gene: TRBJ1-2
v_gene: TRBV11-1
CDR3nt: TGTGCCAGCAGCCGCCTAGGCGTTAACTATGGCTACACCTTC
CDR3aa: CASSRLGVNYGYTF

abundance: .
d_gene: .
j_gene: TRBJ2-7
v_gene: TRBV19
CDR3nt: TGTGCCAGTAGTATCTCCGCGGGGAGGAACGAGCAGTACTTC
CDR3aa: CASSISAGRNEQYF

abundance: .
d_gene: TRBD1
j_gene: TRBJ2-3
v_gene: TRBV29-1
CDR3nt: TGCAGCTATTCAAGACAGGGCGGGACAGATACGCAGTATTTT
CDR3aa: CSYSRQGGTDTQYF

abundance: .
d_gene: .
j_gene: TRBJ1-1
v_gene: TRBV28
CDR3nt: TGTGCCACCACATTGAACACTGAAGCTTTCTTT
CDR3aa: CATTLNTEAFF

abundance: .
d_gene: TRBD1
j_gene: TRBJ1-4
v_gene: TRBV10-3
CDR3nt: TGTGCCATCAGTGAGGGGGCGACAGGGCCCCCCGAAAAACTGTTTTTT
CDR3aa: CAISEGATGPPEKLFF

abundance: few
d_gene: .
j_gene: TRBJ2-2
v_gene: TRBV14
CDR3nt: TGTGCCAGCAGCCATAGAACAGTTGGCGGGGAGCTGTTTTTT
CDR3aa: CASSHRTVGGELFF

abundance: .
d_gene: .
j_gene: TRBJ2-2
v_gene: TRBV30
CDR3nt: TGTGCCTGGAGTGCGGCAGGGGCCAACACCGGGGAGCTGTTTTTT
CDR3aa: CAWSAAGANTGELFF

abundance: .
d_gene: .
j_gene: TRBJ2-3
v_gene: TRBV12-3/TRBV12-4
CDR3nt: TGTGCCAGCAGTTTTGGTGGACTGGCCACGCAGTATTTT
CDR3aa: CASSFGGLATQYF

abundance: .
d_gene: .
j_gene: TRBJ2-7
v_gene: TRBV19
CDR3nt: TGTGCCAGTAGTATCGGTGTCGTGCACTTACTCGAGCAGTACTTC
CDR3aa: CASSIGVVHLLEQYF

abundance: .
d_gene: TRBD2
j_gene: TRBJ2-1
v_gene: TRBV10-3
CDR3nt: TGTGCCATCGAAGACCCGGGACTAGGGAAAGACAATGAGCAGTTCTTC
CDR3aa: CAIEDPGLGKDNEQFF

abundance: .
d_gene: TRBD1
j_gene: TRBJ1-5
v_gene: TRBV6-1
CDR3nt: TGTGCCAGCAGTGTAGGGGTACAGGGGGTCCCCCTGGGCAATCAGCCCCAGCATTTT
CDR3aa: CASSVGVQGVPLGNQPQHF

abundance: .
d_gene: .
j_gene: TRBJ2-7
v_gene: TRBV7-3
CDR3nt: TGTGCCAGCAGCTTAGAGGCAAACTCCTACGAGCAGTACTTC
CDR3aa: CASSLEANSYEQYF

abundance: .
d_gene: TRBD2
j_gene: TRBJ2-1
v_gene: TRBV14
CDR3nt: TGTGCCAGCAGCCCCTGGGAGGGGTCGGGCAATGAGCAGTTCTTC
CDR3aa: CASSPWEGSGNEQFF

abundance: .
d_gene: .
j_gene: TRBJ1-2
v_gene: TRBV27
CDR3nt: TGTGCCAGCAGTATCAGCGCTTTAGACTATGGCTACACCTTC
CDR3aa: CASSISALDYGYTF

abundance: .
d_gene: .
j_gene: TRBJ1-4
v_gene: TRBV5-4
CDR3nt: TGTGCCAGCAGCTTGGAGGGGGCTAATGAAAAACTGTTTTTT
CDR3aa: CASSLEGANEKLFF

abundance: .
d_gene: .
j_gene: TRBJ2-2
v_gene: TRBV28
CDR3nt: TGTGCCAGCACCACTCTGGGGCAGATGAACACCGGGGAGCTGTTTTTT
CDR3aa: CASTTLGQMNTGELFF